The 19 T cell receptor beta chains in this list originate from one sample, sequenced in a study of blood T cell repertoires in COVID-19. The repertoire was sequenced with immunoSEQ multiplex PCR; TCRdb's copy has only in-frame clones and lacks some. The profile shows about 360,000 clones, 86% of them singletons. The sequenced sample was peripheral blood. These TCRs come from a woman aged 60-70 years with COVID-19, enrolled during active disease.

The CDR3 DNA reads TGTGCCAGCAGCTTAGGGACATTCTACGAGCAGTACTTC. Translated: CASSLGTFYEQYF. The rearrangement uses TRBV7-8 and TRBJ2-7; D is possibly TRBD1 (5 bases). CDR3 size: 13 residues. V lost 1 base and J 3 bases, leaving 7 bases between the germline ends. CDR1 and CDR2 (germline): SGHVS, FQNEAQ.

The CDR3 nucleotides read TGCGCCAGCAGCTCAGGGGGTCCCCGGGAAAAACTGTTTTTT. Translation gives CASSSGGPREKLFF. J is TRBJ1-4 and V is TRBV5-1; TRBD1 agrees at 7 bases. The germline V gene has CDR1 SGHRS and CDR2 YFSETQ. The CDR3 spans 14 residues. Trimming removed 3 bases from V and 8 bases from J; junction bases left unmatched: 7.

This clone appeared a few times. V usage is TRBV30 and J usage is TRBJ2-5, with 8 positions matching TRBD2. CDR1 and CDR2 from the germline V gene are GTSNPN and SVGIG (reference sequence). J gave up 7 bases and V 0 bases, and 10 bases lay outside the gene matches. CDR3 length equals 15 residues. CDR3 nucleotides: TGTGCCTGGAGTGTCCCGGGACTAGGGGGGGGGACCCAGTACTTC. As protein: CAWSVPGLGGGTQYF. Filled out from reference TRBV30 and TRBJ2-5, the complete variable domain reads SQTIHQWPATLVQPVGSPLSLECTVEGTSNPNLYWYRQAAGRGLQLLFYSVGIGQISSEVPQNLSASRPQDRQFILSSKKLLLSDSGFYLCAWSVPGLGGGTQYFGPGTRLLVL.

The CDR3 nucleotides are TGCGCCAGCAGCTCCCCGCCTGGCGGGGACACAGATACGCAGTATTTT. Translation gives CASSSPPGGDTDTQYF. The rearrangement uses TRBV5-1 and TRBJ2-3; D perhaps matches TRBD2 (6 bases). Deletions cut 3 bases from V and 2 bases from J, with 16 bases between. CDR3 length: 16 amino acids. From germline, CDR1 is SGHRS and CDR2 YFSETQ.

This sequence joins TRBV7-9 and TRBJ2-3, with D perhaps TRBD1 (6 bases). V dropped 4 bases and J dropped 4 bases, with 15 bases sitting between them. The CDR3 length is 15 residues. Germline CDR1 and CDR2: SEHNR and FQNEAQ (reference sequence). The CDR3 loop is CASSSRDIIADTQYF. The CDR3 DNA follows: TGTGCCAGCAGCTCCCGGGACATCATAGCAGATACGCAGTATTTT.

The rearrangement uses TRBV18 and TRBJ2-7; 10 nucleotides agree with TRBD1. After removal of 6 bases from V and 1 base from J, the junction contained 6 bases not matched to a gene. The CDR3 covers 15 residues. The germline V gene has CDR1 KGHSH and CDR2 LQKENI. The CDR3 protein is CASSPGTGESYEQYF. CDR3 DNA sequence: TGTGCCAGCTCCCCCGGGACAGGGGAATCCTACGAGCAGTACTTC. Based on the CDR3 plus reference TRBV18 and TRBJ2-7, the full variable domain is NAGVMQNPRHLVRRRGQEARLRCSPMKGHSHVYWYRQLPEEGLKFMVYLQKENIIDESGMPKERFSAEFPKEGPSILRIQQVVRGDSAAYFCASSPGTGESYEQYFGPGTRLTVT.

This chain joins TRBV27 and TRBJ2-7; D gene uncertain. Trimming took off 4 bases at V and 6 bases at J, with 10 bases between the two ends. This CDR3 contains 12 residues. Germline CDR1 is MNHEY and CDR2 is SMNVEV (reference sequence). CDR3: CASSSPTGEQYF. The CDR3 DNA sequence: TGTGCCAGCAGTTCCCCTACGGGCGAGCAGTACTTC.

This chain links TRBV6-5 with TRBJ1-2, with TRBD1 as a possible D gene (6 bases). CDR1 is MNHEY and CDR2 is SVGAGI in the germline V gene. The CDR3 is 15 amino acids. V was clipped by 6 bases and J by 2 bases, with 16 bases between them. The CDR3 here is CASRGAGTLNYGYTF. The CDR3 DNA reads TGTGCCAGCAGAGGCGCAGGGACATTGAACTATGGCTACACCTTC.

This sequence joins TRBV9 and TRBJ2-1; 7 nucleotides match TRBD2. The germline V gene encodes CDR1 SGDLS and CDR2 YYNGEE. This CDR3 comprises 16 residues. V lost 0 bases to trimming and J lost 7 bases; unmatched junction nucleotides: 10. This chain's CDR3 is CASSVGEGLAANEQFF. The CDR3, as DNA: TGTGCCAGCAGCGTAGGAGAAGGGCTAGCGGCTAATGAGCAGTTCTTC. The whole variable domain, filled in from reference TRBV9 and TRBJ2-1, reads DSGVTQTPKHLITATGQRVTLRCSPRSGDLSVYWYQQSLDQGLQFLIQYYNGEERAKGNILERFSAQQFPDLHSELNLSSLELGDSALYFCASSVGEGLAANEQFFGPGTRLTVL.

The V gene is TRBV24-1, the J gene TRBJ2-3; 9 bases are shared with TRBD2. The ends lost 4 bases at V and 3 bases at J; junction bases unmatched: 7. There are 16 residues in the CDR3. The germline V gene has CDR1 KGHDR and CDR2 SFDVKD. The CDR3 DNA is TGTGCCACCAGTGACCCTAGCGGGGAGGCGACAGATACGCAGTATTTT. Translation: CATSDPSGEATDTQYF.

This clone was counted once. V gene TRBV13 combines with J gene TRBJ1-2; 7 bases are shared with TRBD1. Per germline, CDR1 PRHDT and CDR2 FYEKMQ (reference sequence). J lost 5 bases, V lost 5 bases, and 11 bases had no gene match. CDR3 length: 15 amino acids. CDR3 in amino acids: CASSRGKGGTYGYTF. The DNA for the CDR3 is TGTGCCAGCAGCCGTGGAAAAGGGGGCACGTATGGCTACACCTTC.

The V call is TRBV7-9, the J call TRBJ1-1; D is uncertain. The length of the CDR3 is 16 residues. The germline gives CDR1 SEHNR, CDR2 FQNEAQ (reference sequence). V lost 8 bases to trimming and J lost 3 bases, with 22 bases between them. Here the CDR3 reads CASRSSGRLRDTEAFF. The CDR3 DNA is TGTGCCAGCCGGTCCAGCGGACGTTTAAGAGACACTGAAGCTTTCTTT.

The rearrangement uses TRBV11-2 and TRBJ2-2, with TRBD2 as a possible D gene (6 bases). Germline CDR1 and CDR2: SGHAT and FQNNGV. This CDR3 is built from 16 residues. Deletions cut 3 bases from V and 1 base from J, with 12 bases between. In nucleotides, the CDR3 is TGTGCCAGCAGCTTGCGACCGGGACTGAACACCGGGGAGCTGTTTTTT. Translation: CASSLRPGLNTGELFF.

This clone was observed a single time. The gene calls are TRBV4-1 and TRBJ1-5, with unresolved D. CDR3 size: 14 residues. The V gene's germline CDR1 is MGHRA and CDR2 YSYEKL. V gave up 0 bases and J gave up 6 bases, with 9 bases separating them. The CDR3 DNA follows: TGCGCCAGCAGCCAAGAATGGGGAGGTCAGCCCCAGCATTTT. Protein sequence: CASSQEWGGQPQHF.

This clone was found many times. V is TRBV7-3 and J is TRBJ1-2; 9 bases match TRBD1. Germline loops: CDR1 SGHTA, CDR2 FQGTGA. The CDR3 has 15 amino acids. The trim removed 3 bases at V and 4 bases at J, leaving 6 bases unmatched. The CDR3 sequence is CASSLGQGPFYGYTF. The CDR3 DNA follows: TGTGCCAGCAGCTTGGGACAGGGACCCTTCTATGGCTACACCTTC.

This rearrangement joins TRBV7-3 to TRBJ1-1; maybe TRBD1 (5 bases). Germline lookup yields CDR1 SGHTA and CDR2 FQGTGA. The CDR3 extends over 13 amino acids. The V end was cut by 7 bases, the J end by 6 bases, with 15 bases between. The CDR3 sequence: CASTTGEGPEAFF. CDR3 nucleotides: TGTGCCAGCACCACCGGGGAGGGACCTGAAGCTTTCTTT.

In its sample, this clone was seen a few times. The J gene is TRBJ2-5, the V gene TRBV5-4; unclear D gene. Germline V gives CDR1 SGHNT, CDR2 YYREEE (reference sequence). This CDR3 spans 14 amino acids. Trimming took off 0 bases at V and 1 base at J, with 7 bases between the two ends. CDR3 in DNA: TGTGCCAGCAGCTTGGACAGCACCCAAGAGACCCAGTACTTC. It translates to CASSLDSTQETQYF.

The rearrangement uses TRBV15 and TRBJ1-1, with TRBD1 matching over 7 bases. The CDR3 is 16 residues long. CDR1 is LNHNV, CDR2 YYDKDF, per germline (reference sequence). Trimming removed 0 bases from V and 1 base from J; junction bases left unmatched: 5. The CDR3 nucleotides are TGTGCCACCAGCAGAGATCCTGGGACAGCGAACACTGAAGCTTTCTTT. Protein sequence: CATSRDPGTANTEAFF.

The chain uses TRBV3-1 (or the pseudogene TRBV3-2) and TRBJ2-7; 10 nucleotides line up with TRBD2. Germline V gene data show CDR1 as LGHDT and CDR2 as YNNKEL (reference sequence). The CDR3 is 15 amino acids. With V trimmed by 3 bases and J by 0 bases, 2 bases remained unmatched. The CDR3 nucleotides read TGTGCCAGCAGCCAGTCTAGCGGGGGCTCCTACGAGCAGTACTTC. It encodes CASSQSSGGSYEQYF.